The 15 T cell receptor beta chains below were found in one sample sequenced in a study of cytomegalovirus exposure and HLA in healthy donors. Amplification used 60 Vbeta primers and 13 Jbeta primers. Sequencing used immunoSEQ multiplex PCR; TCRdb keeps in-frame clones, though not all of them. Here the sample spans about 130,000 clones, more than 80% being singletons. Sequencing used PBMCs. These receptors were taken from a man aged 30-40 years in good health and CMV-seronegative.

This clone was detected only once. This chain joins TRBV18 and TRBJ2-1, with 12 bases that match TRBD1. V was clipped by 6 bases and J by 6 bases; unmatched bases: 9. The CDR3 spans 16 residues. The germline CDR1 and CDR2 sequences are KGHSH and LQKENI. CDR3 in DNA: TGTGCCAGCTCCCCCGGGGGACAGGGGGCGCGCAATGAGCAGTTCTTC. Residues: CASSPGGQGARNEQFF.

The rearrangement links TRBV27 to TRBJ2-7; the D gene is possibly TRBD1 (5 bases). Per germline, CDR1 MNHEY and CDR2 SMNVEV (reference sequence). This CDR3 comprises 13 residues. V was trimmed by 6 bases and J by 4 bases, leaving 13 bases between them. CDR3 sequence: CASSSGSTYEQYF. The DNA of the CDR3 is TGTGCCAGCAGCTCAGGGTCAACGTACGAGCAGTACTTC.

The rearrangement uses TRBV4-3 and TRBJ2-7, with 10 positions matching TRBD1. The V gene end was trimmed by 0 bases and the J gene end by 6 bases; junction bases not matched to a gene: 5. CDR3 length: 15 residues. Germline V lookup: CDR1 LGHNA, CDR2 YSLEER. CDR3 DNA: TGCGCCAGCAGCCAAGATGGGACAGGGGTGGTCGAGCAGTACTTC. Protein sequence: CASSQDGTGVVEQYF.

V gene TRBV7-9 combines with J gene TRBJ2-5; D is possibly TRBD1 (5 bases). Germline values: CDR1 SEHNR, CDR2 FQNEAQ (reference sequence). Trimming removed 1 base at V and 5 bases at J, with 14 bases between. This CDR3 contains 15 residues. The CDR3 DNA is TGTGCCAGCAGCTTAGGGACCTGGGGCTGGGAGACCCAGTACTTC. Encoded protein: CASSLGTWGWETQYF. Variable domain in full (rest from reference TRBV7-9 and TRBJ2-5): DTGVSQNPRHKITKRGQNVTFRCDPISEHNRLYWYRQTLGQGPEFLTYFQNEAQLEKSRLLSDRFSAERPKGSFSTLEIQRTEQGDSAMYLCASSLGTWGWETQYFGPGTRLLVL.

The chain links TRBV9 to TRBJ1-1; 7 bases map to TRBD1. The CDR3 contains 17 residues. Germline loops: CDR1 SGDLS, CDR2 YYNGEE. Germline trimming cut 3 bases from V and 1 base from J; bases unmatched to any gene: 12. CDR3 loop: CASSAPFGQAPNTEAFF. CDR3 nucleotides: TGTGCCAGCAGCGCACCCTTCGGACAGGCCCCGAACACTGAAGCTTTCTTT.

V is TRBV6-1 and J is TRBJ1-2, with 8 bases that match TRBD1. The CDR3 is 15 residues long. V shed 0 bases and J 4 bases; nucleotides not matched to a gene: 4. Germline assignment: CDR1 MNHNS and CDR2 SASEGT. This chain's CDR3 is CASSEAGTGFYGYTF. CDR3 in DNA: TGTGCCAGCAGTGAAGCGGGGACAGGATTCTATGGCTACACCTTC.

J is TRBJ1-1 and V is TRBV5-1, with 8 positions matching TRBD1. Germline CDR1 reads SGHRS; CDR2 reads YFSETQ. After removal of 5 bases from V and 4 bases from J, the junction contained 7 bases not matched to a gene. The length of the CDR3 is 14 residues. The CDR3 reads CASRPGGAGTEAFF. The DNA for the CDR3 is TGCGCCAGCAGGCCAGGGGGCGCGGGCACTGAAGCTTTCTTT.

The chain uses TRBV27 and TRBJ2-1, with D unclear. V gave up 6 bases and J gave up 10 bases, with 19 bases separating them. CDR3 size: 14 residues. In germline, CDR1 is MNHEY, CDR2 SMNVEV (reference sequence). CDR3: CASSYHGSLREQFF. In DNA, the CDR3 is TGTGCCAGCAGCTACCACGGGTCACTCAGAGAGCAGTTCTTC.

The rearrangement uses TRBV10-3 and TRBJ1-2, with 7 bases identical to TRBD1. Germline V lookup: CDR1 ENHRY, CDR2 SYGVKD. J gave up 0 bases and V 8 bases, and 6 bases lay outside the gene matches. The CDR3 extends over 14 amino acids. DNA for the CDR3: TGTGCCATCGTCGACAGGGCGTCTAACTATGGCTACACCTTC. Protein sequence: CAIVDRASNYGYTF.

V is TRBV11-3 and J is TRBJ2-1; 7 bases fit TRBD2. The CDR3 has 12 residues. With V trimmed by 6 bases and J by 9 bases, 5 bases remained unmatched. Looked up from germline, CDR1 is SGHNT and CDR2 is YENEEA. CDR3 nucleotide sequence: TGTGCCAGCAGGCGGGAGTCGGGTGAGCAGTTCTTC. It is translated as CASRRESGEQFF. Full variable domain (rest looked up from reference TRBV11-3 and TRBJ2-1): EAGVVQSPRYKIIEKKQPVAFWCNPISGHNTLYWYLQNLGQGPELLIRYENEEAVDDSQLPKDRFSAERLKGVDSTLKIQPAELGDSAVYLCASRRESGEQFFGPGTRLTVL.

The genes are TRBV27 and TRBJ1-5; D gene ambiguous. Trimming removed 2 bases from V and 4 bases from J, with 6 bases in between. Germline values: CDR1 MNHEY, CDR2 SMNVEV (reference sequence). CDR3 size: 13 residues. CDR3 nucleotides: TGTGCCAGCAGTTTACGGTGGAATCAGCCCCAGCATTTT. This gives the protein CASSLRWNQPQHF.

In its sample, this clone was seen a few times. The genes are TRBV4-1 and TRBJ2-5; 7 bases match TRBD1. The J call may be mistaken, given a closer DNA end match to TRBJ2-7. Germline CDR1 is MGHRA and CDR2 is YSYEKL. The length of the CDR3 is 15 residues. Here the CDR3 reads CASSPTPQGYYEQYF. The CDR3 DNA is TGCGCCAGCAGCCCCACACCACAGGGGTACTACGAGCAGTACTTC.

The chain joins TRBV7-8 to TRBJ2-7; TRBD1 might be the D (6 bases). The CDR3 sequence is 14 residues long. Germline CDR1 and CDR2: SGHVS and FQNEAQ. Trimming cost V 7 bases and J 2 bases, with 15 bases left between them. Written as DNA, the CDR3 is TGTGCCAGCACCCCCATGACAGGTGCCTACGAGCAGTACTTC. Amino acids: CASTPMTGAYEQYF.

This chain joins TRBV5-1 and TRBJ2-3; TRBD1 agrees at 10 bases. CDR1 and CDR2 from the germline V gene are SGHRS and YFSETQ. CDR3 length: 16 amino acids. V gave up 4 bases and J gave up 0 bases; unmatched junction bases: 5. CDR3 protein: CASSPPGQGSTDTQYF. The CDR3 DNA reads TGCGCCAGCAGCCCCCCGGGACAGGGGAGCACAGATACGCAGTATTTT.

The chain joins TRBV5-4 to TRBJ2-1, with 12 bases that match TRBD2. The germline V gene has CDR1 SGHNT and CDR2 YYREEE (reference sequence). V dropped 4 bases and J dropped 9; count of bases not matched to a gene: 5. This CDR3 has 14 amino acids. The CDR3 is CASSPQTSGSEQFF. CDR3 nucleotides: TGTGCCAGCAGCCCCCAGACTAGCGGGAGTGAGCAGTTCTTC.